A single sample is the source of the 8 T cell receptor beta chains below, sequenced in a study of control samples from healthy donors and cancer patients. Sequencing used immunoSEQ multiplex PCR; TCRdb keeps in-frame clones, though not all of them. Here the sample spans 140,000 to 150,000 clones, roughly 89% being singletons. Sequenced: blood. The receptors derive from a man aged 30-40 years in good health.

The rearrangement uses TRBV18 and TRBJ2-3; a possible D gene is TRBD1 (6 bases). The CDR3 has 15 amino acids. V was trimmed by 3 bases and J by 4 bases, leaving 14 bases between them. Looked up from germline, CDR1 is KGHSH and CDR2 is LQKENI. The CDR3 reads CASSPSGAGADTQYF. The DNA for the CDR3 is TGTGCCAGCTCACCCTCTGGGGCAGGGGCAGATACGCAGTATTTT.

The chain uses TRBV19 and TRBJ2-1; D not certain. CDR3 length: 15 amino acids. Germline assignment: CDR1 LNHDA and CDR2 SQIVND (reference sequence). Between the trimmed V and J ends, which lost 3 bases and 4 bases, there was a span of 13 bases. This CDR3 is CASSMGFGPYNEQFF. DNA for the CDR3: TGTGCCAGTAGTATGGGATTCGGACCGTACAATGAGCAGTTCTTC.

The rearrangement uses TRBV10-1 and TRBJ1-5; D perhaps matches TRBD1 (6 bases). The germline V gene encodes CDR1 WNHNN and CDR2 SYGVQD (reference sequence). Trimming left V 10 bases short and J 0 bases short, with 13 bases between. This CDR3 has 14 amino acids. CDR3 in DNA: TGCGCCACTCAGGACAGCTATAGCAATCAGCCCCAGCATTTT. It encodes CATQDSYSNQPQHF.

The chain combines TRBV7-3 with TRBJ2-6, with 9 bases that match TRBD1. Germline CDR1 and CDR2: SGHTA and FQGTGA. The CDR3 has 17 residues. Trimming at V came to 5 bases and at J to 0 bases, leaving 5 bases not matched to a gene. The CDR3 bases are TGTGCCAGCAGCCCCGTGGGACAGGGCTCTGGGGCCAACGTCCTGACTTTC. Translated, it gives CASSPVGQGSGANVLTF.

The chain combines TRBV7-8 with TRBJ2-5, with D unclear. CDR3 size: 13 residues. The germline V gene encodes CDR1 SGHVS and CDR2 FQNEAQ. Deletions cut 5 bases from V and 1 base from J, with 8 bases between. For the CDR3, the DNA is TGTGCCAGCAGCCCGGACGGCCAAGAGACCCAGTACTTC. This sequence encodes CASSPDGQETQYF.

This clone has a single count. The rearrangement links TRBV6-2 or TRBV6-3 to TRBJ1-1; TRBD1 agrees at 8 bases. CDR1 is MNHEY and CDR2 is SVGEGT in the germline V gene. CDR3 length equals 14 residues. Trimming removed 2 bases from V and 7 bases from J; junction bases left unmatched: 6. CDR3 amino acids: CASSYGTGGVEAFF. In DNA, the CDR3 is TGTGCCAGCAGTTACGGGACAGGTGGAGTTGAAGCTTTCTTT.

The chain combines TRBV9 with TRBJ2-3, with 9 bases fitting TRBD2. Germline V gene data show CDR1 as SGDLS and CDR2 as YYNGEE. The junction had 12 bases not matched to a gene; V was cut back by 4 bases and J by 6 bases. The CDR3 loop spans 16 amino acids. CDR3 residues: CASSKGAAGGLDTQYF. As DNA, the CDR3 is TGTGCCAGCAGCAAAGGGGCGGCGGGAGGGCTTGATACGCAGTATTTT.

The chain is built from TRBV11-3 and TRBJ2-4; TRBD2 might be the D (5 bases). The germline V gene has CDR1 SGHNT and CDR2 YENEEA. Trimming left V 2 bases short and J 3 bases short, with 14 bases between. This CDR3 spans 16 amino acids. The CDR3 sequence: CASSLNQLGDKNIQYF. In DNA form, the CDR3 reads TGTGCCAGCAGCTTAAATCAACTAGGAGACAAAAACATTCAGTACTTC.